This T cell receptor beta chain was recovered during a study of human T cells and chemical hapten exposure. The overall study: Patch testing placed 0.01% DPC on the upper back, with readings at 6 days.

This clonotype was recorded at least ten times. As the library was built, unique molecular identifiers were attached to individual cDNA molecules. Each CDR3 protein gets one entry after TCRdb re-called the RACE reads with MiXCR. The sample holds about 84,000 distinct CDR3 sequences, approximately 10% seen once. V was shortened by 5 bases and J by 3 bases, with 12 bases between the two germline ends. CDR3 length equals 14 residues. The germline V gene has CDR1 KGHDR and CDR2 SFDVKD. Time point given: patch test 3, about 24 weeks after DPC sensitization. Treatment here: therapeutic diphenylcyclopropenone sensitization with weekly scalp DPC. Drawing of blood took place ahead of applying each patch test. Alopecia patients, 18 to 70 years old and DPC-suitable, served as donors.

The chain has TRBV24-1 and TRBJ1-2, with D perhaps matching TRBD1 (5 bases). The sample here was whole blood, taken in connection with sensitization to the hapten diphenylcyclopropenone (DPC). The origin of this receptor is a woman aged 50 to 60 with alopecia areata. Some clones in this sample may be carry-over from other donors' samples. The chain's CDR3 is CATSASWGHYGYTF. DNA of the CDR3: TGTGCCACCAGTGCCTCGTGGGGACACTATGGCTACACCTTC.